The entry below describes one T cell receptor (beta chain). It was with random hexamers that 0.5 to 1 ug RNA was reverse transcribed. MiXCR, run by TCRdb on the immunoSEQ multiplex PCR reads, gives a single entry per CDR3 protein. The repertoire holds about 150,000 distinct CDR3 sequences, with approximately 96% as singletons. Trimming left V 5 bases short and J 3 bases short, with 14 bases between. Germline V CDR1 and CDR2: SQVTM, ANQGSEA. The CDR3 runs 13 residues. These data are taken from a study of CD8 T cells in Susac syndrome. The sequence was collected from a human donor with Susac syndrome. Sequencing used CD4+ T cells from PBMCs. V and J are TRBV29-1 and TRBJ2-7, with D tentatively TRBD1 (5 bases). CDR3 region: CSVRGFSLYEQYF. The CDR3 DNA reads as TGCAGCGTTAGGGGATTTTCGCTCTACGAGCAGTACTTC.